One sample yielded the 11 T cell receptor beta chains listed below, sequenced in a study of radiation and T cells in renal cell carcinoma. Described treatment: treatment-naive control, cytoreductive nephrectomy. Assay used: immunoSEQ multiplex PCR; TCRdb lists only in-frame clones, some missing. The sample lists 20,000 or so clones; approximately 54% were seen once. Here the sequenced sample was tumor tissue, taken from a patient whose treatment was nephrectomy without radiotherapy. These receptors all stem from a human donor with renal cell carcinoma.

This clone has more than one count but fewer than ten. The rearrangement joins TRBV5-1 to TRBJ2-5; the match to TRBD2 covers 9 bases. V shed 0 bases, J shed 5 bases, and the junction held 5 bases outside the gene matches. CDR1 SGHRS and CDR2 YFSETQ come from the germline V gene. This CDR3 has 15 amino acids. CDR3 bases: TGCGCCAGCAGCTTGGTCGCGGGGGGGCGGGAGACCCAGTACTTC. It is translated as CASSLVAGGRETQYF.

By share of the sample, this clone is medium-sized. This chain joins TRBV7-7 and TRBJ2-3; TRBD2 agrees at 7 bases. The CDR3 is 12 residues long. V was clipped by 5 bases and J by 8 bases; unmatched bases: 4. Germline values: CDR1 SSHAT, CDR2 FNYEAQ (reference sequence). CDR3 DNA sequence: TGTGCCAGCAGCCAAGGGGAGGGTACGCAGTATTTT. Translated, it gives CASSQGEGTQYF.

The chain links TRBV7-3 to TRBJ2-5; TRBD2 might be the D (7 bases). Germline V gives CDR1 SGHTA, CDR2 FQGTGA. V was shortened by 5 bases and J by 4 bases, with 20 bases between the two germline ends. The CDR3 has 16 residues. CDR3 DNA sequence: TGTGCCAGCAGCCCAAATGGGAGGGGGAGGCGAGAGACCCAGTACTTC. It yields the protein CASSPNGRGRRETQYF.

This chain joins TRBV25-1 and TRBJ2-1; TRBD2 aligns across 9 bases. V shed 1 base and J 2 bases; nucleotides not matched to a gene: 0. CDR3 length: 15 amino acids. In germline, CDR1 is MGHDK, CDR2 SYGVNS. The CDR3 bases are TGTGCCAGCAGTGAATTAGCGGGGGCCTACAATGAGCAGTTCTTC. Translating gives CASSELAGAYNEQFF.

This clone has ten or more counts. The chain has TRBV19 and TRBJ1-4, with no clear D. V was pared by 5 bases and J by 4 bases, with 11 bases between. Germline CDR1 reads LNHDA; CDR2 reads SQIVND (reference sequence). The CDR3 has 14 residues. The chain's CDR3 is CASSYWALNEKLFF. The CDR3, as DNA: TGTGCCAGTAGTTACTGGGCCCTTAATGAAAAACTGTTTTTT.

CDR3 in DNA: TGTGCCAGCAGCTTAGTCGGGGGGACGGACACTGAAGCTTTCTTT. Protein product: CASSLVGGTDTEAFF. This chain links TRBV7-2 with TRBJ1-1; D may be TRBD1 (5 bases). The germline V gene has CDR1 SGHTA and CDR2 FQGNSA. Deletions cut 1 base from V and 3 bases from J, with 12 bases between. The CDR3 length is 15 residues. Full variable domain (remainder filled in from reference TRBV7-2 and TRBJ1-1): GAGVSQSPSNKVTEKGKDVELRCDPISGHTALYWYRQSLGQGLEFLIYFQGNSAPDKSGLPSDRFSAERTGGSVSTLTIQRTQQEDSAVYLCASSLVGGTDTEAFFGQGTRLTVV.

This chain links TRBV6-4 with TRBJ2-6; D tentatively fits TRBD1 or TRBD2 (6 bases each). The ends were cut back, 5 bases at V and 0 bases at J, with 17 bases in the middle. Per the germline V gene, CDR1 is MRHNA and CDR2 is SNTAGT. The CDR3 sequence is 18 residues long. The CDR3 region is CASSPGGRSYSGANVLTF. The CDR3 bases are TGTGCCAGCAGTCCCGGGGGCCGAAGCTACTCTGGGGCCAACGTCCTGACTTTC.

A single count supports this clone. This sequence joins TRBV13 and TRBJ2-7, with TRBD2 matching 12 bases. This CDR3 contains 18 residues. The V gene end was trimmed by 0 bases and the J gene end by 4 bases; junction bases not matched to a gene: 10. Germline V gene data show CDR1 as PRHDT and CDR2 as FYEKMQ (reference sequence). Here the CDR3 reads CASSLGQVRLAGGYEQYF. As DNA, the CDR3 is TGTGCCAGCAGCTTAGGCCAGGTGCGGCTAGCGGGGGGGTACGAGCAGTACTTC.

This clone was seen only once. The genes are TRBV29-1 and TRBJ1-2, with a possible D match to TRBD1 (6 bases). V gave up 4 bases and J gave up 7 bases, with 19 bases separating them. Germline assignment: CDR1 SQVTM and CDR2 ANQGSEA. The CDR3 spans 14 residues. Here the CDR3 reads CSVVEVDSPVGYTF. The DNA for the CDR3 is TGCAGCGTTGTTGAGGTGGACAGCCCAGTTGGCTACACCTTC. The variable domain in full, completed from reference TRBV29-1 and TRBJ1-2, reads SAVISQKPSRDICQRGTSLTIQCQVDSQVTMMFWYRQQPGQSLTLIATANQGSEATYESGFVIDKFPISRPNLTFSTLTVSNMSPEDSSIYLCSVVEVDSPVGYTFGSGTRLTVV.

The chain links TRBV7-2 to TRBJ2-7; 14 bases map to TRBD2. Looked up from germline, CDR1 is SGHTA and CDR2 is FQGNSA. The CDR3 extends over 16 amino acids. Trimming took 0 bases from V and 6 from J; bases not matched to a gene: 4. The CDR3 DNA sequence: TGTGCCAGCAGCTTAGCACCGACTAGCGGGGGGGTCGAGCAGTACTTC. Encoded protein: CASSLAPTSGGVEQYF.

The chain uses TRBV27 and TRBJ1-1; 8 bases are a match to TRBD1. V gave up 4 bases and J gave up 3 bases; unmatched junction bases: 10. There are 16 residues in the CDR3. CDR1 is MNHEY, CDR2 SMNVEV, per germline (reference sequence). CDR3 bases: TGTGCCAGCAGTTCCAGGGGGCGCCGGGTTTACACTGAAGCTTTCTTT. It encodes CASSSRGRRVYTEAFF.